The clone carrying this TCR beta chain was picked up many times. As yet, its antigen is unknown. These data originate in a study of T-cell memory formation after mild COVID-19. Overall study results and limits: Largely, contracting CD4+ clones fell within CM and EM, and contracting CD8+ clones within EMRA.

The germline V gene encodes CDR1 SGHRS and CDR2 YFSETQ. The CDR3 covers 15 residues. V was clipped by 4 bases and J by 4 bases; unmatched bases: 8. MiXCR, run by TCRdb on the 5' RACE reads, gives a single entry per CDR3 protein. The sample has fewer than 700,000 distinct CDR3 sequences, about 20% seen once. The TCR sequence derives from an adult woman who had mild COVID-19 (a few samples of this study predate the infection). Cell type and time point are not known. This rearrangement joins TRBV5-1 to TRBJ1-1; TRBD1 matches at 9 bases. The sample was PBMCs or a T cell subset sorted from them (not recorded which). The chain's CDR3 is CASSPGQGGGTEAFF. Written as DNA, the CDR3 is TGCGCCAGCAGCCCGGGACAGGGAGGGGGCACTGAAGCTTTCTTT.